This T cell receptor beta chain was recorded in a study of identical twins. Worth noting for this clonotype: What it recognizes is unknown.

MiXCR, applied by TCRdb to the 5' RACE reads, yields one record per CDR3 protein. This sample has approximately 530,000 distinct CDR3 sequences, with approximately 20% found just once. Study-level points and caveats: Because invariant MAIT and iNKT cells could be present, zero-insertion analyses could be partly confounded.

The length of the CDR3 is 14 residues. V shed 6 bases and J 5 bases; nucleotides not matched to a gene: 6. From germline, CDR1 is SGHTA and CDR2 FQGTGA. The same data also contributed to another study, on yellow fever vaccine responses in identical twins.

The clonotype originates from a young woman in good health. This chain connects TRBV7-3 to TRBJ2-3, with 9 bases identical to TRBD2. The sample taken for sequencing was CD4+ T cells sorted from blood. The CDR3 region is CASSSSGIQDTQYF. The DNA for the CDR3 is TGTGCCAGCAGTTCTAGCGGGATACAAGATACGCAGTATTTT.